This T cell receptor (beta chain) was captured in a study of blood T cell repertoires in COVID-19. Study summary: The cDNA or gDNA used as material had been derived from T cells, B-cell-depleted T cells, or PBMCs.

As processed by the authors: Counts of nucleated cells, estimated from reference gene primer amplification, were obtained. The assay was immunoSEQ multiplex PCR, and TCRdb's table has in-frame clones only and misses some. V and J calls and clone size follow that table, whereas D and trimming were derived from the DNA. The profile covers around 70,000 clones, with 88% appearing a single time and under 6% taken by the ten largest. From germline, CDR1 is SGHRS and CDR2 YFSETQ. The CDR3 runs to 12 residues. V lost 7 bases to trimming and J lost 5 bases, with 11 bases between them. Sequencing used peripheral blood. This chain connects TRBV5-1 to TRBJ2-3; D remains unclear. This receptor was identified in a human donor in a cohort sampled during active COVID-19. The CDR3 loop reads CASPRRGDTQYF. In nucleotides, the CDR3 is TGCGCCAGCCCTCGGAGAGGAGATACGCAGTATTTT.